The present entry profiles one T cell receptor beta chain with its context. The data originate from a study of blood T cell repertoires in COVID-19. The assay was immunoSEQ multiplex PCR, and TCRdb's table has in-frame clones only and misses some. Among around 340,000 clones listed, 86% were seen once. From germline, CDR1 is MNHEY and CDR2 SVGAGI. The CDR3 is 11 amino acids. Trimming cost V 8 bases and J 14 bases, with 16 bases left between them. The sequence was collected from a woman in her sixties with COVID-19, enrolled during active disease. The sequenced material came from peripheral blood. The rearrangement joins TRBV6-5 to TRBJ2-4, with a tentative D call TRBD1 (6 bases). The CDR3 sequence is CASSSGHSKYF. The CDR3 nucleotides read TGTGCCAGCTCCTCGGGACATTCGAAGTACTTC.